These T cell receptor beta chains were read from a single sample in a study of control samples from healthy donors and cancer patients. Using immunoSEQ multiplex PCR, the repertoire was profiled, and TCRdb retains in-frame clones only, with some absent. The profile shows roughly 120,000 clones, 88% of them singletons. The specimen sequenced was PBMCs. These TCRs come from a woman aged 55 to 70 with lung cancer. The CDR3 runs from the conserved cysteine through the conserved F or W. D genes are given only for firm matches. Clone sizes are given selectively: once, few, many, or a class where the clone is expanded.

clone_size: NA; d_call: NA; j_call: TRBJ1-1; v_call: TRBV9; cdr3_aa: CASSVGTSRGLNTEAFF; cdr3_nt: TGTGCCAGCAGCGTAGGAACGAGCAGGGGTTTAAACACTGAAGCTTTCTTT
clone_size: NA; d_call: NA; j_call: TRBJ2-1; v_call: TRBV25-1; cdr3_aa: CASSPGSYNEQFF; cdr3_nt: TGTGCCAGCAGCCCGGGCTCCTACAATGAGCAGTTCTTC
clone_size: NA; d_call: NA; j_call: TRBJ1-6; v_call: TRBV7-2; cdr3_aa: CASSLAGASNSPLHF; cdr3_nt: TGTGCCAGCAGCTTGGCGGGGGCTTCTAATTCACCCCTCCACTTT
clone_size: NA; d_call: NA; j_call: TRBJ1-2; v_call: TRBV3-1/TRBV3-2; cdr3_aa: CASSQDGSNYGYTF; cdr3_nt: TGTGCCAGCAGCCAAGATGGGTCGAACTATGGCTACACCTTC
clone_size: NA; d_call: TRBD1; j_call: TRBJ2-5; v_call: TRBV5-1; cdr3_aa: CASSPLGQGQETQYF; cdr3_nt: TGCGCCAGCAGCCCATTGGGACAGGGTCAAGAGACCCAGTACTTC
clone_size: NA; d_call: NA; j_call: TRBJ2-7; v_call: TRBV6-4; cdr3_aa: CASSDPTGQQVISDEQYF; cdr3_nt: TGTGCCAGCAGTGACCCGACGGGGCAACAGGTCATTAGTGACGAGCAGTACTTC
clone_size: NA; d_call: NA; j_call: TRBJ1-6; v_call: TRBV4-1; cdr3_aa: CASSQDPTGGYNSPLHF; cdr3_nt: TGCGCCAGCAGCCAAGATCCCACGGGGGGCTATAATTCACCCCTCCACTTT
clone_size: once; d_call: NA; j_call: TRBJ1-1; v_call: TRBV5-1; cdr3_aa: CASSLGAGLPNEAFF; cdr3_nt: TGCGCCAGCAGCTTGGGGGCGGGGCTGCCCAATGAAGCTTTCTTT
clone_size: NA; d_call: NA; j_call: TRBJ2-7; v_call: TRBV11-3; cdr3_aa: CASSSRYEQYF; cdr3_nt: TGTGCCAGCAGCTCCCGATACGAGCAGTACTTC
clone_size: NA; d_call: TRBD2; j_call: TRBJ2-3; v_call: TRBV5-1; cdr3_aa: CASRLAGVTDTQYF; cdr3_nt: TGCGCCAGCAGGCTAGCGGGAGTCACAGATACGCAGTATTTT
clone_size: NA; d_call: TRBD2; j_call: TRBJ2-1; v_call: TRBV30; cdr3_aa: CAWSVNGGYYYNEQFF; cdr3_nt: TGTGCCTGGAGTGTAAACGGGGGGTACTACTACAATGAGCAGTTCTTC
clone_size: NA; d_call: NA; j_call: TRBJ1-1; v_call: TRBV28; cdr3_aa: CASRVSGPSNTEAFF; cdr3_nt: TGTGCCAGCAGAGTTTCCGGGCCCTCGAACACTGAAGCTTTCTTT
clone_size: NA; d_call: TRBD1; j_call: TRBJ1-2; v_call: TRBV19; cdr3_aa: CASTSPAGTGKREYGYTF; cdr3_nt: TGTGCCAGTACCTCCCCCGCCGGGACAGGTAAACGAGAGTATGGCTACACCTTC
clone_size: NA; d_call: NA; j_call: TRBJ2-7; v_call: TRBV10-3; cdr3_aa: CAIIAAPGTEQYF; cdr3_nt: TGTGCCATCATCGCGGCCCCAGGGACGGAGCAGTACTTC
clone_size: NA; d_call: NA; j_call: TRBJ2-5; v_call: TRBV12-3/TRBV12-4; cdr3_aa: CASSLTGDGTQYF; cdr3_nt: TGTGCCAGCAGTTTAACCGGGGATGGGACCCAGTACTTC
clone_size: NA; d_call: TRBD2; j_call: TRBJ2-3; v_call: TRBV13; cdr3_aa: CASSPSAGSTDTQYF; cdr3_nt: TGTGCCAGCAGCCCTTCAGCGGGGAGCACAGATACGCAGTATTTT
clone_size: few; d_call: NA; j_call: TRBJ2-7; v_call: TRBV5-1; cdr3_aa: CASSSTTDYYEQYF; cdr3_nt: TGCGCCAGCAGCTCGACGACAGACTACTACGAGCAGTACTTC
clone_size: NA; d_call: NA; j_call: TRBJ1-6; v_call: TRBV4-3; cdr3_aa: CASSQGYSPLHF; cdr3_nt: TGCGCCAGCAGCCAAGGTTATTCACCCCTCCACTTT
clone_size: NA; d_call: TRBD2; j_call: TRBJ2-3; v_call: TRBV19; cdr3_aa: CAADSSGSTADTQYF; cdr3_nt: TGTGCCGCAGATTCTAGCGGGAGTACGGCAGATACGCAGTATTTT
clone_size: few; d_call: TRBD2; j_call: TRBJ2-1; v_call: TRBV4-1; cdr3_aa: CASSQPGWGRGYNEQFF; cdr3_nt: TGCGCCAGCAGCCAACCGGGATGGGGGAGGGGCTACAATGAGCAGTTCTTC
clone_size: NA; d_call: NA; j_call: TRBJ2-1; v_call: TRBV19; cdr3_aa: CASSIQRNEQFF; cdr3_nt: TGTGCCAGTAGTATACAGAGAAATGAGCAGTTCTTC
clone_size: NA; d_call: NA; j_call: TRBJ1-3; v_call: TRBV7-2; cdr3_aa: CASTHPGTFSGNTIYF; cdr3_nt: TGTGCCAGCACCCACCCCGGCACCTTCTCTGGAAACACCATATATTTT
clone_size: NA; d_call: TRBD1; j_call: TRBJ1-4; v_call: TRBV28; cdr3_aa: CASSPPFQGTGRGKLFF; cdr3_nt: TGTGCCAGCAGTCCGCCATTTCAAGGGACAGGTAGAGGAAAACTGTTTTTT
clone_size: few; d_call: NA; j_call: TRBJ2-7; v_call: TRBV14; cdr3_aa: CASSQDWVRSSYEQYF; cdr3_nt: TGTGCCAGCAGCCAAGATTGGGTCAGATCATCCTACGAGCAGTACTTC
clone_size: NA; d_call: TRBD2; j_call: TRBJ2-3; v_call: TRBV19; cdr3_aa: CASSMLAGGSDTQYF; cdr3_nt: TGTGCCAGTAGTATGCTAGCGGGGGGGTCAGATACGCAGTATTTT
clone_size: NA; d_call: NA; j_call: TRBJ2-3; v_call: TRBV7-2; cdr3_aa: CASSLYTGTTDTQYF; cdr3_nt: TGTGCCAGCAGCCTGTATACTGGGACCACAGATACGCAGTATTTT
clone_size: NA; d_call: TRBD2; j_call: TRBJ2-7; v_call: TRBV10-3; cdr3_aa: CASASGRDSYEQYF; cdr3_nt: TGTGCCTCCGCTAGCGGGAGGGACTCCTACGAGCAGTACTTC
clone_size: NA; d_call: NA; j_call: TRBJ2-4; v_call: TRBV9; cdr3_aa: CASSLGDGEIKNIQYF; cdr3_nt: TGTGCCAGCAGCCTAGGGGACGGTGAAATTAAAAACATTCAGTACTTC
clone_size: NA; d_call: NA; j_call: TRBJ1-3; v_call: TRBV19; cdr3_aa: CASSIDFWDYSGNTIYF; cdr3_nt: TGTGCCAGTAGTATAGATTTTTGGGACTACTCTGGAAACACCATATATTTT
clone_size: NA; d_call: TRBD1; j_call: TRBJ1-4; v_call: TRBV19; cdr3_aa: CASSRTGGSATNEKLFF; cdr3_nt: TGTGCCAGTAGTAGAACAGGGGGTTCTGCAACTAATGAAAAACTGTTTTTT
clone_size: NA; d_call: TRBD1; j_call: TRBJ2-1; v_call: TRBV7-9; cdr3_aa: CASGGLAGTGPGNEQFF; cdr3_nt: TGTGCCAGCGGCGGTTTGGCCGGGACAGGCCCTGGGAATGAGCAGTTCTTC
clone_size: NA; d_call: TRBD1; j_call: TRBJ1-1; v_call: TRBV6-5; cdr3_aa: CASSLGTGRTEAFF; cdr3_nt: TGTGCCAGCAGCCTAGGGACAGGGAGGACTGAAGCTTTCTTT
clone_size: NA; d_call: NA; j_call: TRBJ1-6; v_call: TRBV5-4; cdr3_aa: CASSLPGGSYNSPLHF; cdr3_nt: TGTGCCAGCAGCTTGCCGGGTGGCTCCTATAATTCACCCCTCCACTTT
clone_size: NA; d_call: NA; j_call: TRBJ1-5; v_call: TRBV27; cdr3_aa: CASSLRVHQPQHF; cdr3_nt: TGTGCCAGCAGTTTGAGGGTTCACCAGCCCCAGCATTTT
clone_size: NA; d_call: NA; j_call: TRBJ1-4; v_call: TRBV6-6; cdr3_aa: CASSYGGTVNEKLFF; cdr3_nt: TGTGCCAGCAGTTACGGTGGGACTGTTAATGAAAAACTGTTTTTT
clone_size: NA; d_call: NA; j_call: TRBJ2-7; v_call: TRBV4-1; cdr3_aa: CASSPTGTLEQYF; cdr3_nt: TGCGCCAGCAGCCCGACTGGGACGCTCGAGCAGTACTTC
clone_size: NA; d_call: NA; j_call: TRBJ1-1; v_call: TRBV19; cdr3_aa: CASTGGTASWDTEAFF; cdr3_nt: TGTGCCAGTACTGGTGGGACCGCATCATGGGACACTGAAGCTTTCTTT
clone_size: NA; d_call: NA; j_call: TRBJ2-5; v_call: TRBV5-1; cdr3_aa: CASSFGRGQETQYF; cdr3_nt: TGCGCCAGCAGCTTCGGGCGGGGACAAGAGACCCAGTACTTC
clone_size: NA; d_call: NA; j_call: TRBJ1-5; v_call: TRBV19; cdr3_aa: CASSHIVKGPSNQPQHF; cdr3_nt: TGTGCCAGTAGCCACATCGTGAAGGGACCCTCTAATCAGCCCCAGCATTTT
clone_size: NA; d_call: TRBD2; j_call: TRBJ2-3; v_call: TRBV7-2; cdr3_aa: CASTGLAGTDTQYF; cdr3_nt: TGTGCCAGCACTGGACTAGCGGGCACAGATACGCAGTATTTT
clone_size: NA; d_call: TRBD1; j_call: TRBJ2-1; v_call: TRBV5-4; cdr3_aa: CASSRTGDSTPFLIF; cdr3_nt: TGTGCCAGCAGCAGGACAGGGGATAGCACTCCATTTTTGATCTTC
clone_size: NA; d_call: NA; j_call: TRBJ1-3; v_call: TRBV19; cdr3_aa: CASSPRGNTIYF; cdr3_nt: TGTGCAAGTAGTCCCCGAGGAAACACCATATATTTT
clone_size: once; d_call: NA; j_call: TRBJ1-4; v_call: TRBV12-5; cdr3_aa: CASGLVEELFF; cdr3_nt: TGTGCTAGTGGTTTGGTGGAGGAACTGTTTTTT
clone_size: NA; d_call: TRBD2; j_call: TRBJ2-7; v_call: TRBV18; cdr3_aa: CASSPRAGESYEQYF; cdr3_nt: TGTGCCAGCTCACCACGAGCGGGGGAATCCTACGAGCAGTACTTC
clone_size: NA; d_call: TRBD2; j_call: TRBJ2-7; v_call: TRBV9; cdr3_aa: CASSVGSGGASEQYF; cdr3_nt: TGTGCCAGCAGCGTTGGTAGCGGGGGGGCCAGCGAGCAGTACTTC
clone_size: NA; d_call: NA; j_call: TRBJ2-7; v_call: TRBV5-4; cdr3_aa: CASSLKGLSGQQYF; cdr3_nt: TGTGCCAGCAGCTTGAAGGGGTTGTCGGGCCAGCAGTACTTC
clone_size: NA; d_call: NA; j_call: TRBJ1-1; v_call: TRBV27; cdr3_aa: CASSRQENTEAFF; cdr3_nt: TGTGCCAGCAGTCGACAGGAGAACACTGAAGCTTTCTTT
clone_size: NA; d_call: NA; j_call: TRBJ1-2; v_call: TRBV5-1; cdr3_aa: CASSAGGGDGYTF; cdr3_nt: TGCGCCAGCAGCGCTGGGGGGGGCGATGGCTACACCTTC
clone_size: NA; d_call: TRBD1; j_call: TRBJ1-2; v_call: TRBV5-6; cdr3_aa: CASSLGQGMNGYTF; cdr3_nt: TGTGCCAGCAGCTTGGGACAGGGGATGAATGGCTACACCTTC
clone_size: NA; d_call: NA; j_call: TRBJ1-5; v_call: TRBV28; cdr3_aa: CASSFGQRSYSNQPQHF; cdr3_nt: TGTGCCAGCAGTTTCGGACAGAGAAGTTATAGCAATCAGCCCCAGCATTTT
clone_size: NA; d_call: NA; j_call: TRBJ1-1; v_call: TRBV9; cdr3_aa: CASSRWKGNTEAFF; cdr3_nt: TGTGCCAGCAGCCGATGGAAAGGTAACACTGAAGCTTTCTTT
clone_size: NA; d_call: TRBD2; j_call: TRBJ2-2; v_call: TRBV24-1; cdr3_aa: CATSDWTSGSGGPGELFF; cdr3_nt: TGTGCCACCAGTGATTGGACTAGCGGGAGTGGGGGTCCCGGGGAGCTGTTTTTT